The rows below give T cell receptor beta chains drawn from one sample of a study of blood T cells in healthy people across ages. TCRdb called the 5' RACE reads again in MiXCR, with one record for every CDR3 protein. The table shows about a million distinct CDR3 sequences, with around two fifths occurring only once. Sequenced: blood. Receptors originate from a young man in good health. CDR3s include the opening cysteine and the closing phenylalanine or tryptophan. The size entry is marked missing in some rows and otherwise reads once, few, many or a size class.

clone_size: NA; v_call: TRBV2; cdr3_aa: CASRDRPYEQYF
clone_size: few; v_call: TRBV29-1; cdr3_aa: CRAGMNTEAFF
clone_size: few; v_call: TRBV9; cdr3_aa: CASSPPLGTSGNTQYF
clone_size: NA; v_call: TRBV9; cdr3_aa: CASSARTSGGNTQYF
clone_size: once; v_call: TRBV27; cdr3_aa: CASSLRGVRTEAFF
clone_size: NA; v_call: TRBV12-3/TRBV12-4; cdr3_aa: CASRPRGGFTNTGELFF
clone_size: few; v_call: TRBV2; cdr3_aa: CASSEFRDRGSNEQFF
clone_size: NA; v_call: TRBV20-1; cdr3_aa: CSAETNSEGPGTGYGYTF
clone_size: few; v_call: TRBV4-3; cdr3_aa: CASSQAQGLSTEAFF
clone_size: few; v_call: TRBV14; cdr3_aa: CASSRLAGGIDTQYF
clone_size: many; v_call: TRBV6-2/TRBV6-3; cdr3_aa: CASSSGQGGLTNAPPNEQFF
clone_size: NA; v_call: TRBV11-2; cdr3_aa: CASSLSGQGLNEQYF
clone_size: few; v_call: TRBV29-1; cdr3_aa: CSVGPGPGEAFF
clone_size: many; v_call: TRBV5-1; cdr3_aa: CASSLQGADRDNYGYTF
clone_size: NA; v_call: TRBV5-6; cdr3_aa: CASSSPGPMTDTQYF
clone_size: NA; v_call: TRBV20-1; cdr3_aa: CSARDPEQGARYGYTF
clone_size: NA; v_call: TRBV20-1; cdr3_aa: CSASDMDRGLMGYTF
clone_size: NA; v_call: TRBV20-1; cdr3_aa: CSARAPYGRDTQYF
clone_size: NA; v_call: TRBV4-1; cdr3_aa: CASSQGAVSTGLFQGTQYF
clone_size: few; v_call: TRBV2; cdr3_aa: CASVGARGETQYF
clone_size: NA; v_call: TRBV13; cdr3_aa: CASSLGTVGRAQYF
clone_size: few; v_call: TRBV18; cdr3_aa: CASSRGSGVFKEQYF
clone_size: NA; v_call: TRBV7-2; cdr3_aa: CASSLAPKTGNTEAFF
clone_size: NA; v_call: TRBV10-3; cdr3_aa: CAIRTGINEKLFF
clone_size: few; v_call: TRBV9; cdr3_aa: CASSVQGPDTQYF
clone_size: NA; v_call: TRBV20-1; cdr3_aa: CSARSWAEAFF
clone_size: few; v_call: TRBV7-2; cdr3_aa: CASSLDGLGQFF
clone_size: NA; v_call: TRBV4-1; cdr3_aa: CASSQETGRDEKLFF
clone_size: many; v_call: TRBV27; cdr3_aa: CASSLYRGTDTQYF
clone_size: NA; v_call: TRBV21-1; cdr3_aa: CASSKGRQGVYEQYF
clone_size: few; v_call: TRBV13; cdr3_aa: CASTQGGGEEYF
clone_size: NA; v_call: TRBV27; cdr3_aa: CASSPRQAIGYGYTF
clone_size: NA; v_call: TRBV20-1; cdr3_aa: CSARLTGAYEQFF
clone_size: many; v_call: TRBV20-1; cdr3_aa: CSVRGQQSHEQYF
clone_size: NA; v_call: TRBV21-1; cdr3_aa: CASSKEGRGHNEQFF
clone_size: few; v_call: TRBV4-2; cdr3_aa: CASSQESLGQPQHF
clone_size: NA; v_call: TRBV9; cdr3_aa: CASSTTDLNQPQHF
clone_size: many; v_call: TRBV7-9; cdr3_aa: CASSSREIYGYTF
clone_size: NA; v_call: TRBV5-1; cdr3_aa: CASSLGDREDEKLFF
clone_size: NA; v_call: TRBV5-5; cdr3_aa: CASSSWAGSNQPQHF
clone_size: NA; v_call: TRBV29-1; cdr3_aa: CSVEEEVSTGTQYF
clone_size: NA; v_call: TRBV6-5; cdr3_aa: CASTLTGTSGGETQYF
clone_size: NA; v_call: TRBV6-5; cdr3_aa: CASSYSGGTTQYF
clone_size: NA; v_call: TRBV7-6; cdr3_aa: CAGSQGRSEQFF
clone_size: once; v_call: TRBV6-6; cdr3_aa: CATSGQDYSPLHF
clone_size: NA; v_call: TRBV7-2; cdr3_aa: CASSLALTDGAVTF
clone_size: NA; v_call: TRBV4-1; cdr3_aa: CASTRDRSLTEAFF
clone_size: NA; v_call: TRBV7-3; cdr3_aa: CASSLNGGASYGYTF
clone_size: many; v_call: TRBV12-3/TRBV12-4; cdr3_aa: CASRRQGAHGYTF
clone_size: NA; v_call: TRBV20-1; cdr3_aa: CSARDHPTAFF